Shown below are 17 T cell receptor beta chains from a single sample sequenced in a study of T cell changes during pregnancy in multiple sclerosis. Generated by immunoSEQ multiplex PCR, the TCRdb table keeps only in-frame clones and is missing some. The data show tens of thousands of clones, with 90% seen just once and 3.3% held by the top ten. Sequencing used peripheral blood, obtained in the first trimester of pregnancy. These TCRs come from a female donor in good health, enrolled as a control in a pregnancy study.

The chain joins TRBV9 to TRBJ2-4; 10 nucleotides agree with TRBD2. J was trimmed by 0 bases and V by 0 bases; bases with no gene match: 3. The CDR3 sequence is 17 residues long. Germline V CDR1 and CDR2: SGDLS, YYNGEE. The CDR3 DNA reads TGTGCCAGCAGCGTAGTCAGCGGGAGGGTAGCCAAAAACATTCAGTACTTC. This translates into CASSVVSGRVAKNIQYF.

The CDR3 region has the DNA TGTGCCAGCACCACCGGGGAGACCCAGTACTTC. Protein sequence: CASTTGETQYF. This chain connects TRBV25-1 to TRBJ2-5; D unclear. This CDR3 contains 11 residues. Germline lookup yields CDR1 MGHDK and CDR2 SYGVNS. V lost 7 bases and J 5 bases, leaving 8 bases between the germline ends. Combining the CDR3 with reference TRBV25-1 and TRBJ2-5 gives the whole variable domain EADIYQTPRYLVIGTGKKITLECSQTMGHDKMYWYQQDPGMELHLIHYSYGVNSTEKGDLSSESTVSRIRTEHFPLTLESARPSHTSQYLCASTTGETQYFGPGTRLLVL.

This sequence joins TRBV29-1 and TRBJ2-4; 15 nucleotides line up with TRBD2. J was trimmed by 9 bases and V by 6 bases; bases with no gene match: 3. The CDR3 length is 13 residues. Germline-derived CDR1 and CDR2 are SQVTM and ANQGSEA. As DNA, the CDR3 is TGCAGCGTCGGACTAGCGGGAGGGCCCATTCAGTACTTC. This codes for CSVGLAGGPIQYF.

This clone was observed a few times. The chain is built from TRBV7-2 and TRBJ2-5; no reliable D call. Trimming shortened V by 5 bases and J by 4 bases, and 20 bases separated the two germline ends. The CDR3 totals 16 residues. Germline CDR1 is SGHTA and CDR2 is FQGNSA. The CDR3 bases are TGTGCCAGCAGCCTATACGTTCTAGGTGAGGCAGAGACCCAGTACTTC. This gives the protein CASSLYVLGEAETQYF.

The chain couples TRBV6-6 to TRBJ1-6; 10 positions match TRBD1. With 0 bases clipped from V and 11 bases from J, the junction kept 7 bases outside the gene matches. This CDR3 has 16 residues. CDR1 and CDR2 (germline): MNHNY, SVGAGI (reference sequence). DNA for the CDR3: TGTGCCAGCAGTTACTCGGGACAGGGGCCTCTAACACCCCTCCACTTT. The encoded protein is CASSYSGQGPLTPLHF.

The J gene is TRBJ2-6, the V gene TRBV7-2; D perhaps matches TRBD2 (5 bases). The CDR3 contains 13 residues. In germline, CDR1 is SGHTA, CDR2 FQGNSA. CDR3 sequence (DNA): TGTGCGGGCCGGGACTCTGGGGCCAACGTCCTGACTTTC. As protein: CAGRDSGANVLTF.

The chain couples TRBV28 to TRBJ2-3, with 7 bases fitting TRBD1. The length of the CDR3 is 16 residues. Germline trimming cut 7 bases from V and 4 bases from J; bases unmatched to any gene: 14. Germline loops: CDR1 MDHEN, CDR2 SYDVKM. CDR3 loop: CASNHQGVAPADTQYF. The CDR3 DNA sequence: TGTGCCAGCAACCATCAGGGGGTGGCTCCCGCAGATACGCAGTATTTT.

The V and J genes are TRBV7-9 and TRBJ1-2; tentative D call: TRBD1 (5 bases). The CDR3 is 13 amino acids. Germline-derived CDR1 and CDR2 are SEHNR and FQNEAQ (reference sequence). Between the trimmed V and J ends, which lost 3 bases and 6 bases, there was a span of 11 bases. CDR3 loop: CASSLSRGHGYTF. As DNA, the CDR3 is TGTGCCAGCAGCTTGAGTAGGGGCCATGGCTACACCTTC.

Here the CDR3 DNA reads TGTGCCAGCAGTTTAGGTCAGGGGCACACTGAAGCTTTCTTT. Residues: CASSLGQGHTEAFF. The chain links TRBV5-6 to TRBJ1-1; a possible D gene is TRBD1 (6 bases). V lost 5 bases, J lost 3 bases, and 14 bases lay in between. Germline CDR1 is SGHDT and CDR2 is YYEEEE. The CDR3 contains 14 residues.

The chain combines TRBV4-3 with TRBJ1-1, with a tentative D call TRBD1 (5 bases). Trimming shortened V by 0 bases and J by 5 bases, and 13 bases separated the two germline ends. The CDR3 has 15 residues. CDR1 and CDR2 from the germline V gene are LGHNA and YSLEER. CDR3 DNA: TGCGCCAGCAGCCAAGATGACAGCGAAGGGACTGAAGCTTTCTTT. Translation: CASSQDDSEGTEAFF.

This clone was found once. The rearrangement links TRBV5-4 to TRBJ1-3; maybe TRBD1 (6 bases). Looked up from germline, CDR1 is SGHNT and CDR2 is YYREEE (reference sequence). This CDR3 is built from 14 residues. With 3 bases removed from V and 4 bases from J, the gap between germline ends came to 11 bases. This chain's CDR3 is CASSWGTPGNTIYF. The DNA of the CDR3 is TGTGCCAGCAGCTGGGGGACACCCGGAAACACCATATATTTT.

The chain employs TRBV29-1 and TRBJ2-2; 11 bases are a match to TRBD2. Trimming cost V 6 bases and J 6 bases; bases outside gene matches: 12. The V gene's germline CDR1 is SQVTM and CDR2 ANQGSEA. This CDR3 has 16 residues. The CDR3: CSVLNIAGGPAGELFF. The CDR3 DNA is TGCAGCGTCCTCAATATAGCGGGGGGGCCCGCCGGGGAGCTGTTTTTT.

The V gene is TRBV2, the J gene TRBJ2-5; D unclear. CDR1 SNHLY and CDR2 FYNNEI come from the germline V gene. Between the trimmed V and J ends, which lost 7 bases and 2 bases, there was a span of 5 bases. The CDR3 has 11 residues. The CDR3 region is CASILQETQYF. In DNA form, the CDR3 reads TGTGCCAGCATTCTACAAGAGACCCAGTACTTC.

The CDR3 DNA sequence: TGTGCCATCAGTGAGACAGGGAAAAGCTACGAGCAGTACTTC. Translating gives CAISETGKSYEQYF. The chain is built from TRBV10-3 and TRBJ2-7; D possibly corresponds to TRBD1 (6 bases). Germline V gene data show CDR1 as ENHRY and CDR2 as SYGVKD. V lost 2 bases to trimming and J lost 3 bases, with 11 bases between them. This CDR3 is 14 amino acids long.

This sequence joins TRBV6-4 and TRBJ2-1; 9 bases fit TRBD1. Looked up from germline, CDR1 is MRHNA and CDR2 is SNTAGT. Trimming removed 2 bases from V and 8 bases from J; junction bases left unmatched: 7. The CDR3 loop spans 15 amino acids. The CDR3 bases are TGTGCCAGCAGTGACGGGGGACAGGGAAGGGATGAGCAGTTCTTC. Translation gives CASSDGGQGRDEQFF.

In DNA form, the CDR3 reads TGTGCCAGCAGCCGCGGACTAGCGGGAGTCTACAATGAGCAGTTCTTC. It encodes CASSRGLAGVYNEQFF. This rearrangement joins TRBV14 to TRBJ2-1; 13 bases agree with TRBD2. J lost 3 bases, V lost 4 bases, and 3 bases had no gene match. This CDR3 region has 16 residues. Germline V gene lookup returns CDR1 SGHDN and CDR2 FVKESK.

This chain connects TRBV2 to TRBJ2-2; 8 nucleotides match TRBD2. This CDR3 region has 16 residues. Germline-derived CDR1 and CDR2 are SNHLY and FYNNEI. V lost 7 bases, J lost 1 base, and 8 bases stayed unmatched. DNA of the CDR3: TGTGCCAGCAAGGAGGTAGCGGGAAGGAACACCGGGGAGCTGTTTTTT. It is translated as CASKEVAGRNTGELFF.